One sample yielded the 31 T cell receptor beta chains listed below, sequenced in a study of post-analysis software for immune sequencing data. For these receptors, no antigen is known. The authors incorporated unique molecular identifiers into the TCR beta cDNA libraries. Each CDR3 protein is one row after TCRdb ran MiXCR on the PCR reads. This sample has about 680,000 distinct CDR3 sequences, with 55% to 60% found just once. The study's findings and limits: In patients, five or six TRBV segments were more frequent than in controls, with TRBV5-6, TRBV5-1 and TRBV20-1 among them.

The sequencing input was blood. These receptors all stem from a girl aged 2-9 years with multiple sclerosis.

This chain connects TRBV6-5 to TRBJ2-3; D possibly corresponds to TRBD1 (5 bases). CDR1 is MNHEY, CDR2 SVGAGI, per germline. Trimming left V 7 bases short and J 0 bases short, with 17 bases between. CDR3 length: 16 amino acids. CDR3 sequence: CASTQAKDSSTDTQYF. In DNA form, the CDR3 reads TGTGCCAGCACCCAAGCGAAAGACAGTAGCACAGATACGCAGTATTTT.

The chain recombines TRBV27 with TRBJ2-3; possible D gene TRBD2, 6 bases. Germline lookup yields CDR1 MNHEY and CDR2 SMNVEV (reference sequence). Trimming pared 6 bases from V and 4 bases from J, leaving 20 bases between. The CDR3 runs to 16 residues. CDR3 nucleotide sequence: TGTGCCAGCAGACCCCCATGGGGGGAGTGGTCAGATACGCAGTATTTT. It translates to CASRPPWGEWSDTQYF.

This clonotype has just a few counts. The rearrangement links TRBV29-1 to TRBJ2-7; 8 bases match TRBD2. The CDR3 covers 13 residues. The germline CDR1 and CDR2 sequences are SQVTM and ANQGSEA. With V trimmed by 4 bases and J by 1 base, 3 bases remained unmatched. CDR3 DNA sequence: TGCAGCGTTGCACTAGCGGTATCCTACGAGCAGTACTTC. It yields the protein CSVALAVSYEQYF.

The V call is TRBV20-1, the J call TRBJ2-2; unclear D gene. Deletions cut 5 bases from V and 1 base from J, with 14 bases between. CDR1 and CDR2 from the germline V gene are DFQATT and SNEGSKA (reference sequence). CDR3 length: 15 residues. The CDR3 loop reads CSAELPQLNTGELFF. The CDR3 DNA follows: TGCAGTGCTGAGCTACCTCAGTTGAACACCGGGGAGCTGTTTTTT.

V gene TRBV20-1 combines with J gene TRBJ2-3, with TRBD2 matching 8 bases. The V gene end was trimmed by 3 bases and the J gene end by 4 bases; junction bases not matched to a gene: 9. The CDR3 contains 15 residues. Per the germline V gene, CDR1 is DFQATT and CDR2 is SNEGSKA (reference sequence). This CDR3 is CSARPRGGLADTQYF. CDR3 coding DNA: TGCAGTGCTAGGCCCCGGGGGGGGTTAGCAGATACGCAGTATTTT.

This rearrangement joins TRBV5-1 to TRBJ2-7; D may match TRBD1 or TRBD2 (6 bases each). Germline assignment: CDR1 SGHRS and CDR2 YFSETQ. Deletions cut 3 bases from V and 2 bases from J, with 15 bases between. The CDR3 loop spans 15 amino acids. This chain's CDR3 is CASSWGAGMTYEQYF. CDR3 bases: TGCGCCAGCAGCTGGGGGGCAGGAATGACCTACGAGCAGTACTTC.

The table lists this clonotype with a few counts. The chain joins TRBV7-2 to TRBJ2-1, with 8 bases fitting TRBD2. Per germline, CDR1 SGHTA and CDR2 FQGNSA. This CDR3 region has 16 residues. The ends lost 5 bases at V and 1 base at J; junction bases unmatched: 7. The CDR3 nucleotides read TGTGCCAGCAGCCCCCTGGGGACTAGTTCCTACAATGAGCAGTTCTTC. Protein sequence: CASSPLGTSSYNEQFF.

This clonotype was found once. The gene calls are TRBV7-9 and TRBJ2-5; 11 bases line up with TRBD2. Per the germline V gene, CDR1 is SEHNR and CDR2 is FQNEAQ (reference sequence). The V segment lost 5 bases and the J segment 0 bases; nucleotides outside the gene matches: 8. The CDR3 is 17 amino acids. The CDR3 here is CASSLPSGRSYQETQYF. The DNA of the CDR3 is TGTGCCAGCAGCCTCCCTAGCGGGAGGAGCTACCAAGAGACCCAGTACTTC.

CDR3 sequence reads: CASSPSGGLSYEQYF. The DNA for the CDR3 is TGTGCCAGCAGCCCCAGTGGAGGGTTAAGCTACGAGCAGTACTTC. This rearrangement joins TRBV9 to TRBJ2-7, with TRBD2 as a possible D gene (6 bases). V lost 4 bases, J lost 3 bases, and 17 bases lay in between. The germline gives CDR1 SGDLS, CDR2 YYNGEE. This CDR3 has 15 amino acids.

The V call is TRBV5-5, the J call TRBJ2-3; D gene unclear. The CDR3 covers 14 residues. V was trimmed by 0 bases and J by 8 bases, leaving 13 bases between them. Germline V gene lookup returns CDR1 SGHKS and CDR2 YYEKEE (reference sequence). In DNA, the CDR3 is TGTGCCAGCAGCTTGGGTAGGGTCGAAGGTACGCAGTATTTT. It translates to CASSLGRVEGTQYF.

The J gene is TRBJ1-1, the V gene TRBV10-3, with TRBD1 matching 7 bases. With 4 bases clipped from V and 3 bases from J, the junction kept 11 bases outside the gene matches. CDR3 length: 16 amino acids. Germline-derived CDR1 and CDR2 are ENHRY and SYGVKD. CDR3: CAISVRGLSEDTEAFF. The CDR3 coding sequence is TGTGCCATCAGTGTTAGGGGGCTTTCGGAGGACACTGAAGCTTTCTTT.

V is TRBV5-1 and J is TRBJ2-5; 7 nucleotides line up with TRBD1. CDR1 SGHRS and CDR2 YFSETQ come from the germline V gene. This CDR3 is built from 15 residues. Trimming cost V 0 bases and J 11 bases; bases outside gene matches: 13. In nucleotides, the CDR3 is TGCGCCAGCAGCTTGGGACAGGGCCTACACAATGAGCAGTACTTC. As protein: CASSLGQGLHNEQYF.

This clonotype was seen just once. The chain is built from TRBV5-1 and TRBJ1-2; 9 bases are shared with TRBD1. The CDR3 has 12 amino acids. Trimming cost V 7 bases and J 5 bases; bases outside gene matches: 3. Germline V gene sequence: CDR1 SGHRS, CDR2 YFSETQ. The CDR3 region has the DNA TGCGCCAGCTTCGGACAGGGGTATGGCTACACCTTC. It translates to CASFGQGYGYTF.

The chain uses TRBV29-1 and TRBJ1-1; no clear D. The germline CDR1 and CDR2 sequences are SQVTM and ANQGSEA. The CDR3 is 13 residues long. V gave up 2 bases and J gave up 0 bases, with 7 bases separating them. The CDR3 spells CSVESSLNTEAFF. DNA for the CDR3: TGCAGCGTTGAAAGCAGCCTGAACACTGAAGCTTTCTTT. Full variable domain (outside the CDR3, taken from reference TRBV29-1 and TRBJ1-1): SAVISQKPSRDICQRGTSLTIQCQVDSQVTMMFWYRQQPGQSLTLIATANQGSEATYESGFVIDKFPISRPNLTFSTLTVSNMSPEDSSIYLCSVESSLNTEAFFGQGTRLTVV.

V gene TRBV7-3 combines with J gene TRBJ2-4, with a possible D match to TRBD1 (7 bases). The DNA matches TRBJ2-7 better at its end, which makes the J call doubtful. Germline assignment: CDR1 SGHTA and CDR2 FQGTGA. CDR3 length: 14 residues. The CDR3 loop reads CASSPDREVYEQYF. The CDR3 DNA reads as TGTGCCAGCAGCCCCGACAGGGAGGTTTACGAGCAGTACTTC.

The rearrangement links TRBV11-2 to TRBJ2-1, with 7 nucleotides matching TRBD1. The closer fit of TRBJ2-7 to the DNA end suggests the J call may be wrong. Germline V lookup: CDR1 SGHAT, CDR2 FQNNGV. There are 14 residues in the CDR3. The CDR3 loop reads CASSSYTGVNEQYF. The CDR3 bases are TGTGCCAGCAGCTCCTATACAGGGGTCAATGAGCAGTACTTC.

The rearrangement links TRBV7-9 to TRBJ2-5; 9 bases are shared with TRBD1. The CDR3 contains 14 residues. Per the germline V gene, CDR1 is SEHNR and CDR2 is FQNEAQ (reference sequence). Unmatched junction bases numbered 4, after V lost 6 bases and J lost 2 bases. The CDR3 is CASRTTGGQETQYF. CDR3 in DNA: TGTGCCAGCAGAACGACAGGGGGGCAAGAGACCCAGTACTTC.

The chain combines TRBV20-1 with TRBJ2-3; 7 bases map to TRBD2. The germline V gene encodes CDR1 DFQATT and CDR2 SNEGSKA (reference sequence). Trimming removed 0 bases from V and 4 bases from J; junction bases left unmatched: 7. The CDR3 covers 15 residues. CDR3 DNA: TGCAGTGCTAGAGAAGAGGAGCGGGATTCAGATACGCAGTATTTT. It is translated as CSAREEERDSDTQYF.

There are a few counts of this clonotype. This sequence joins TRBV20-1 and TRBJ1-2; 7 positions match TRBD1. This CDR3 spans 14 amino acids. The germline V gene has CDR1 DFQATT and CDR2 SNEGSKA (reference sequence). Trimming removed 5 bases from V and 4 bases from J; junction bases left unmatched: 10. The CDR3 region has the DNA TGCAGTGCTGGTGACAGGGAAATCCTCTATGGCTACACCTTC. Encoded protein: CSAGDREILYGYTF.

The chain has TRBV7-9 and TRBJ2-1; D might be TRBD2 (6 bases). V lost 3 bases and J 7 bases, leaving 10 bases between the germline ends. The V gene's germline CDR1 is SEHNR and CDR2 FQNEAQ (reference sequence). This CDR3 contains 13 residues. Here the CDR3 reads CASSFYSGNEQFF. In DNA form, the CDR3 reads TGTGCCAGCAGCTTCTATAGCGGTAATGAGCAGTTCTTC.

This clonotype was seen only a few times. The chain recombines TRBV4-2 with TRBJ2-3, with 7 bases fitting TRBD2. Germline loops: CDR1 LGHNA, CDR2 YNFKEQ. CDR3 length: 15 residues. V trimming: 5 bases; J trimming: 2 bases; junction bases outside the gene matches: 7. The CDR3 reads CASSTQRGNTDTQYF. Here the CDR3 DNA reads TGTGCCAGCAGCACACAGCGGGGCAACACAGATACGCAGTATTTT.

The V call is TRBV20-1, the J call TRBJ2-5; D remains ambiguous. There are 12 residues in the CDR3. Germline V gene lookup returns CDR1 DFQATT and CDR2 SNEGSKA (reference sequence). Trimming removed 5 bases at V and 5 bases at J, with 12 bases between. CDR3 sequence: CSALDGWETQYF. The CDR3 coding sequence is TGCAGTGCTTTGGACGGGTGGGAGACCCAGTACTTC.

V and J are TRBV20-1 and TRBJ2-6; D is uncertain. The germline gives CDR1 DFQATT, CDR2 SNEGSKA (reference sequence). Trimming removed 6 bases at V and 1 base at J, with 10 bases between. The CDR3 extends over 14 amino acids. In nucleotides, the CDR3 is TGCAGTGCAGAGGCCGTTTCTGGGGCCAACGTCCTGACTTTC. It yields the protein CSAEAVSGANVLTF.

CDR3 in DNA: TGTGCCAGCAGTTACTCTCCCGTCCGATTCGACAATGAGCAGTTCTTC. Protein: CASSYSPVRFDNEQFF. The chain is built from TRBV6-2 or TRBV6-3 and TRBJ2-1, with no clear D. Trimming shortened V by 0 bases and J by 5 bases, and 14 bases separated the two germline ends. The CDR3 extends over 16 amino acids. CDR1 and CDR2 from the germline V gene are MNHEY and SVGEGT.

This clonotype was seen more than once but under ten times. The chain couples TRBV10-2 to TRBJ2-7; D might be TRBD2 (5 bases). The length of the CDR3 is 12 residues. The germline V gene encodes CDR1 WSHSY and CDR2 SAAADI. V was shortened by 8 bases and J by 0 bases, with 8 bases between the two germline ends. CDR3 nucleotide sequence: TGCGCCAGCGCCGGGAACTCCTACGAGCAGTACTTC. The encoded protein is CASAGNSYEQYF.

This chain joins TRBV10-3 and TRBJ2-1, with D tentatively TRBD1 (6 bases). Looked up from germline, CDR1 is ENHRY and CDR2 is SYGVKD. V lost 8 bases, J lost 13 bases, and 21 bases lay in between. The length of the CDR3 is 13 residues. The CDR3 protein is CAIGTNLTETQFF. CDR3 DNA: TGTGCCATCGGGACAAACCTTACGGAGACCCAGTTCTTC.

The CDR3 DNA reads as TGTGCCAGCAGCCAAGACTTGACAGGGAGGTGGGGGGAAATGGAAAAACTGTTTTTT. Its translation is CASSQDLTGRWGEMEKLFF. This chain uses TRBV4-2 with TRBJ1-4; 7 bases are a match to TRBD1. Germline CDR1 reads LGHNA; CDR2 reads YNFKEQ. The V gene end was trimmed by 0 bases and the J gene end by 8 bases; junction bases not matched to a gene: 18. This CDR3 contains 19 residues.

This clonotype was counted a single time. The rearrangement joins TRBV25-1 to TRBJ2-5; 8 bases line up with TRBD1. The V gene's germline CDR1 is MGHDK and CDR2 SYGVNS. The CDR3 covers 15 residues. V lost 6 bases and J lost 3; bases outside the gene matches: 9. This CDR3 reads CASSHGTGTKETQYF. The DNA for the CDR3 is TGTGCCAGCAGCCATGGGACAGGTACTAAAGAGACCCAGTACTTC.

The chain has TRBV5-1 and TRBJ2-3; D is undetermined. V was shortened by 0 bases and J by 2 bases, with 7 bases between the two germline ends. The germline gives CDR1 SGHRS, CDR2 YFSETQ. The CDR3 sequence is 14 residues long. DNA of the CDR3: TGCGCCAGCAGCTTGGTGGTTAACACAGATACGCAGTATTTT. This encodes CASSLVVNTDTQYF.

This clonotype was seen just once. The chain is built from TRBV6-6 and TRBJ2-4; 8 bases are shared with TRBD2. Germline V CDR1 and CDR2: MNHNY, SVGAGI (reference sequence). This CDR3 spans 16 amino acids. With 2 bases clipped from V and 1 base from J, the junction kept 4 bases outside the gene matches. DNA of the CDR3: TGTGCCAGCAGTTACGCGGCTAGCGGGGCCAAAAACATTCAGTACTTC. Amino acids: CASSYAASGAKNIQYF.

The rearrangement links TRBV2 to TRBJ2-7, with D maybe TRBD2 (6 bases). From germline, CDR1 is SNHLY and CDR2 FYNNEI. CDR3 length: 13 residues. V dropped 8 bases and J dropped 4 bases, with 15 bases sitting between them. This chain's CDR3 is CASALARTYEQYF. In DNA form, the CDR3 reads TGTGCCAGCGCGCTAGCGAGGACATACGAGCAGTACTTC.